Listed here is a single T cell receptor beta chain. The target of this receptor is not known. The record has no base qualities; no much larger clone is one base away. This sample was included in a study of T cell responses to AZD1222 COVID-19 vaccine (dated by TCRdb to the early 2020s). Notes on the research overall: A total of just over 230 trial participants underwent TCR sequencing, of whom 207 had received two doses of AZD1222 and around 25 had received two doses of the MenACWY control vaccine. Trial participants were enrolled by age into subgroups of 18-55, 56-69 and 70-plus years, and around 150, 29 and 61 TCR-sequenced participants, respectively, were included in these subgroups. What the research found in general, with its limitations: Because no day 14 peak-response samples were available, the repertoires could be characterized only after the peak T cell response. In the small 56-69-year group, the increase in depth fell short of significance, most likely because of low power. Participants were mostly white British and included more females than males, and it was suggested by the authors that clonal diversity may have been underestimated. Reportedly, almost half of the unique spike-specific TCRs recognized epitopes lying outside the regions that are mutated in the B.1.351 and B.1.1.7 variants. The vaccine-associated CD4 TCRs covered the entire spike protein, and the dominant responses fell in regions 160-218 and 743-854. Spike-specific TCR breadth and depth rose significantly after two AZD1222 doses compared with day 0 and with MenACWY recipients. Conclusions about previously exposed vaccinees were limited because only a handful of AZD1222 recipients were SARS-CoV-2 seropositive at baseline.

The CDR3 regions of human TCRbeta chains were analyzed by immunosequencing. The source study handled its data this way. TCRs in the repertoires were matched against a reference library of SARS-CoV-2-specific TCRs that had been generated with the MIRA antigen-specificity platform. Breadth was defined as the fraction of unique TCRs that were SARS-CoV-2-associated, and depth was defined as the fraction of total T cells that were SARS-CoV-2-associated. Using the MIRA data, each spike-specific TCR was assigned both to the spike region to which the TCR was reactive and to a CD4 or CD8 class. Log10-transformed breadth and depth values were compared by one-way ANOVA with Sidak's multiple comparisons tests. TCRdb mirrors the immuneACCESS table, restricted to in-frame sequences. Some clones are absent from its copies; in checked studies, under half trace to an unresolved V gene, and the reason for the others is unknown. The DNA gave D and trimming, while V, J and clone size come from that table. The sample table holds roughly 100,000 clones, of which around nine tenths were seen once. Over 3% of the sample goes to the ten largest clones.

From the germline V gene (reference sequence), CDR1 is SGHNT and CDR2 is YYREEE. The germline ends are 10 bases apart after V is trimmed by 0 bases and J by 0 bases. Reading from cysteine to phenylalanine, the CDR3 counts 16 amino acids. Solely the CDR3 DNA is kept, with 48 bases framed from the first base. This specimen's time point label, interpreted: about 28 days (+/-7) after the second vaccine dose. The meaning of the sample's treatment or condition label: meningococcal conjugate vaccine given as trial control. Vaccinee samples came from UK trials COV001 and COV002, including a single-blind randomized controlled phase 2/3 trial of AZD1222 (ChAdOx1 nCoV-19) in healthy adults. Trial participant PBMC samples were collected at day 0 and day 28 after the second dose for TCRbeta chain sequencing.

Rearrangement joined TRBV5-4 to TRBJ1-5; TRBD1 might be the D gene, on 5 matching bases. This material consisted of peripheral blood, taken 28 days after the second dose of the MenACWY control vaccine. This TCR was recovered from an adult who received the MenACWY meningococcal vaccine as a control. The CDR3 amino acid sequence is: CASSLGGRDSNQPQHF. The DNA sequence follows: TGTGCCAGCAGCTTGGGCGGCAGGGATAGCAATCAGCCCCAGCATTTT.